This TCR beta chain derives from a study of blood T cell repertoires in COVID-19. Profiled with immunoSEQ multiplex PCR; TCRdb holds only in-frame clones, not every one. The sample includes about 360,000 clones, about 87% seen only once; the top ten take around 2%. The CDR3 is made up of 17 amino acids. Unmatched junction bases numbered 5, after V lost 3 bases and J lost 1 base. Germline loops: CDR1 SEHNR, CDR2 FQNEAQ (reference sequence). Sample: PBMCs or T cells enriched from blood (not recorded which). The genes are TRBV7-9 and TRBJ2-3, with 12 positions matching TRBD2. The sequence was obtained from a man in his forties or fifties in a cohort exposed to, infected with or recovered from COVID-19 (not recorded which). For the CDR3, the DNA is TGTGCCAGCAGCTTCCCTCTAGCGGGAGGGGGCACAGATACGCAGTATTTT. This encodes CASSFPLAGGGTDTQYF.